Presented here are 14 T cell receptor beta chains from one specimen sequenced in a study of blood T cell repertoires in COVID-19. Generated by immunoSEQ multiplex PCR, the TCRdb table keeps only in-frame clones and is missing some. Of some 150,000 clones in the sample, around 78% are singletons; the top ten hold about 4.6%. Sequencing was done on a sample of PBMCs or T cells enriched from blood (not recorded which). Receptor source: a woman aged 45 to 65 who had recovered from COVID-19.

J is TRBJ2-3 and V is TRBV11-1, with TRBD1 identical over 9 bases. This CDR3 region has 16 residues. V was pared by 4 bases and J by 4 bases, with 9 bases of the junction left unmatched. Germline V gene sequence: CDR1 SGHAT, CDR2 FQDESV (reference sequence). This CDR3 is CASSYSGDRVADTQYF. In nucleotides, the CDR3 is TGTGCCAGCAGCTACTCAGGGGACAGGGTCGCAGATACGCAGTATTTT.

This chain connects TRBV5-6 to TRBJ1-5, with 10 bases identical to TRBD1. Germline V gene lookup returns CDR1 SGHDT and CDR2 YYEEEE. V gave up 0 bases and J gave up 3 bases; unmatched junction bases: 3. The CDR3 totals 16 residues. The CDR3 is CASSLEGQGINQPQHF. CDR3 DNA: TGTGCCAGCAGCTTGGAGGGACAGGGGATCAATCAGCCCCAGCATTTT.

The V and J genes are TRBV12-3 or TRBV12-4 and TRBJ1-2, with no clear D. V lost 4 bases to trimming and J lost 3 bases, with 9 bases between them. The length of the CDR3 is 13 residues. CDR3 residues: CASSSPYHYGYTF. The CDR3 nucleotides read TGTGCCAGCAGTTCACCCTACCACTATGGCTACACCTTC.

This rearrangement joins TRBV2 to TRBJ1-6; D is ambiguous. Germline V CDR1 and CDR2: SNHLY, FYNNEI. The V and J ends lost 2 bases and 7 bases respectively, with 3 bases between them. This CDR3 is built from 12 residues. The CDR3 protein is CASSEPNSPLHF. The CDR3 DNA sequence: TGTGCCAGCAGTGAACCAAATTCACCCCTCCACTTT.

The V gene is TRBV6-4, the J gene TRBJ2-1; 9 nucleotides line up with TRBD2. Trimming took 0 bases from V and 4 from J; bases not matched to a gene: 1. This CDR3 has 15 amino acids. From germline, CDR1 is MRHNA and CDR2 SNTAGT. The CDR3 nucleotides read TGTGCCAGCAGTGACTCGGCGGGGGGGTACAATGAGCAGTTCTTC. Residues: CASSDSAGGYNEQFF.

This rearrangement joins TRBV18 to TRBJ2-7, with 8 bases matching TRBD1. Germline CDR1 and CDR2: KGHSH and LQKENI. The junction had 7 bases not matched to a gene; V was cut back by 3 bases and J by 0 bases. The CDR3 contains 16 residues. The CDR3 DNA sequence: TGTGCCAGCTCACCGCAGGGGGCTACTAACTCCTACGAGCAGTACGTC. Amino acid sequence: CASSPQGATNSYEQYV.

The genes are TRBV12-3 or TRBV12-4 and TRBJ2-7, with 7 nucleotides matching TRBD1. The CDR3 is 13 amino acids. V lost 5 bases and J lost 2; bases outside the gene matches: 3. The CDR3 coding sequence is TGTGCCAGCAGTAAAGGGACAGCCTACGAGCAGTACGTC. Translated, it gives CASSKGTAYEQYV.

This clone was seen once. The chain recombines TRBV30 with TRBJ1-2, with TRBD1 as a possible D gene (6 bases). V was shortened by 5 bases and J by 8 bases, with 18 bases between the two germline ends. The length of the CDR3 is 13 residues. Germline V lookup: CDR1 GTSNPN, CDR2 SVGIG (reference sequence). CDR3 residues: CAWSGQIIDGYTF. The CDR3 DNA is TGTGCCTGGTCCGGACAGATAATTGACGGCTACACCTTC.

The V call is TRBV7-9, the J call TRBJ1-5; TRBD1 is a possible D gene (5 bases). The CDR3 sequence is 14 residues long. Germline CDR1 reads SEHNR; CDR2 reads FQNEAQ (reference sequence). Deletions cut 4 bases from V and 4 bases from J, with 11 bases between. CDR3 residues: CASSSAGGNQPQHF. The CDR3 nucleotides are TGTGCCAGCAGCTCTGCCGGGGGGAATCAGCCCCAGCATTTT. Variable domain in full (rest from reference TRBV7-9 and TRBJ1-5): DTGVSQNPRHKITKRGQNVTFRCDPISEHNRLYWYRQTLGQGPEFLTYFQNEAQLEKSRLLSDRFSAERPKGSFSTLEIQRTEQGDSAMYLCASSSAGGNQPQHFGDGTRLSIL.

The chain combines TRBV6-2 or TRBV6-3 with TRBJ2-2, with 10 positions matching TRBD2. CDR3 length equals 19 residues. J was trimmed by 2 bases and V by 4 bases; bases with no gene match: 13. CDR1 and CDR2 from the germline V gene are MNHEY and SVGEGT. The CDR3 spells CASSFPQLTSGFNTGELFF. The CDR3 nucleotides read TGTGCCAGCAGTTTCCCCCAATTGACTAGCGGGTTTAACACCGGGGAGCTGTTTTTT.

The gene calls are TRBV27 and TRBJ2-5; D is perhaps TRBD1 (5 bases). V lost 3 bases and J 5 bases, leaving 10 bases between the germline ends. CDR1 and CDR2 (germline): MNHEY, SMNVEV (reference sequence). There are 13 residues in the CDR3. CDR3 bases: TGTGCCAGCAGTTTCCAGGGATTGGAGACCCAGTACTTC. Translation gives CASSFQGLETQYF.

The chain employs TRBV4-2 and TRBJ2-1; TRBD2 matches at 10 bases. The V segment lost 0 bases and the J segment 7 bases; nucleotides outside the gene matches: 6. Germline-derived CDR1 and CDR2 are LGHNA and YNFKEQ. The CDR3 is made up of 16 amino acids. The CDR3 sequence is CASSQDLQREGNEQFF. The CDR3 DNA reads TGTGCCAGCAGCCAAGATTTGCAGCGGGAGGGGAATGAGCAGTTCTTC.

The sample holds a few counts of this clone. V is TRBV18 and J is TRBJ2-1, with 9 bases identical to TRBD1. Germline V gene lookup returns CDR1 KGHSH and CDR2 LQKENI. The CDR3 contains 16 residues. V shed 3 bases, J shed 7 bases, and the junction held 10 bases outside the gene matches. The CDR3 loop is CASSPFGQGSANEQFF. CDR3 sequence (DNA): TGTGCCAGCTCACCGTTCGGACAGGGGAGCGCTAATGAGCAGTTCTTC.

In this sample, this clone turned up once. The V gene is TRBV7-2, the J gene TRBJ2-5; D possibly corresponds to TRBD2 (6 bases). Germline V gives CDR1 SGHTA, CDR2 FQGNSA. The CDR3 totals 14 residues. Trimming took off 4 bases at V and 5 bases at J, with 14 bases between the two ends. The CDR3 loop reads CASSYAGSGETQYF. CDR3 nucleotide sequence: TGTGCCAGCAGCTACGCCGGGAGCGGGGAGACCCAGTACTTC.